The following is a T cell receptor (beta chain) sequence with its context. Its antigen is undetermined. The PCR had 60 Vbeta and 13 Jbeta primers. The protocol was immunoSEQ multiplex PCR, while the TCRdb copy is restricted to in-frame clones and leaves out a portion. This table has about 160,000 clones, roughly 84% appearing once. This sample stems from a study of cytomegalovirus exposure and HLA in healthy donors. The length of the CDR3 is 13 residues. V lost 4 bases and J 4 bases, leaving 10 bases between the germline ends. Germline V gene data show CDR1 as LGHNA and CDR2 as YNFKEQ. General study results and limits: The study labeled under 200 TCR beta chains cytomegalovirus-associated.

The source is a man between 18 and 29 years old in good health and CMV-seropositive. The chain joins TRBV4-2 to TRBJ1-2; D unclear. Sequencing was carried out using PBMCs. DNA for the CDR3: TGTGCCAGCAGCCTCGCGGGTTCCTATGGCTACACCTTC. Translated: CASSLAGSYGYTF.